The 29 T cell receptor beta chains below come from one sample, sequenced in a study of technical replicates of blood from a few donors. Clones were sequenced by immunoSEQ multiplex PCR, and TCRdb holds only the in-frame ones, with some missing. The sample shows about 44,000 clones, almost 97% of them seen only once. The sample was T cells isolated from PBMCs. These receptors were collected from a human donor in good health.

This rearrangement joins TRBV23-1 to TRBJ2-1, with D hard to call. TRBV23-1 is filed as an ORF, its function uncertain. V was clipped by 10 bases and J by 6 bases, with 10 bases between them. The CDR3 contains 11 residues. CDR3 sequence (DNA): TGCGCCATCCACCGGGTCAATGAGCAGTTCTTC. It codes for CAIHRVNEQFF.

This sequence joins TRBV4-1 and TRBJ2-7; 8 bases map to TRBD2. The CDR3 is 14 residues long. The germline gives CDR1 MGHRA, CDR2 YSYEKL. V was pared by 1 base and J by 7 bases, with 6 bases of the junction left unmatched. The CDR3 reads CASSQVIGREEQYF. The CDR3 DNA reads as TGCGCCAGCAGCCAAGTTATCGGGAGGGAAGAGCAGTACTTC.

The J gene is TRBJ2-1, the V gene TRBV5-1; tentative D call: TRBD1 (5 bases). V lost 0 bases, J lost 7 bases, and 11 bases lay in between. The CDR3 length is 14 residues. Germline V gene data show CDR1 as SGHRS and CDR2 as YFSETQ. The CDR3 nucleotides read TGCGCCAGCAGCTTGGCAGGGTCTGGAAATGAGCAGTTCTTC. Residues: CASSLAGSGNEQFF.

The chain couples TRBV5-1 to TRBJ1-1; TRBD1 matches 7 bases. Germline values: CDR1 SGHRS, CDR2 YFSETQ. The CDR3 extends over 15 amino acids. Trimming at V came to 4 bases and at J to 5 bases, leaving 11 bases not matched to a gene. The CDR3 nucleotides are TGCGCCAGCAGCCCCCGACAGGGTAAGGGGACTGAAGCTTTCTTT. This codes for CASSPRQGKGTEAFF.

The chain joins TRBV4-3 to TRBJ2-1; the D gene is possibly TRBD2 (6 bases). The CDR3 contains 15 residues. Per the germline V gene, CDR1 is LGHNA and CDR2 is YSLEER. The ends were cut back, 1 base at V and 7 bases at J, with 14 bases in the middle. CDR3 bases: TGCGCCAGCAGCCAAGGACCGGGACTCCGTAATGAGCAGTTCTTC. It encodes CASSQGPGLRNEQFF.

The V gene is TRBV5-7, the J gene TRBJ2-4; D possibly corresponds to TRBD1 (6 bases). TRBV5-7 is flagged as an ORF with uncertain function. The CDR3 covers 18 residues. V shed 2 bases and J shed 0 bases, with 18 bases lying between them. The CDR3 spells CASSLGRLRGIAKNIQYF. The CDR3, as DNA: TGTGCCAGCAGCTTAGGTAGGTTGAGGGGGATAGCCAAAAACATTCAGTACTTC.

This clone was found a few times. The V gene is TRBV4-2, the J gene TRBJ1-4; D is unclear. Germline V lookup: CDR1 LGHNA, CDR2 YNFKEQ. V lost 1 base to trimming and J lost 3 bases, with 12 bases between them. The CDR3 contains 16 residues. CDR3 bases: TGTGCCAGCAGCCAAGGACGGGAACCCCCTAATGAAAAACTGTTTTTT. Amino acids: CASSQGREPPNEKLFF.

The chain carries TRBV13 and TRBJ1-1; 7 bases agree with TRBD1. Trimming removed 6 bases from V and 7 bases from J; junction bases left unmatched: 5. The CDR3 loop spans 12 amino acids. The germline CDR1 and CDR2 sequences are PRHDT and FYEKMQ (reference sequence). CDR3 in DNA: TGTGCCAGCAGACCCTACAGGGGTGAAGCTTTCTTT. The encoded protein is CASRPYRGEAFF.

This chain links TRBV29-1 with TRBJ2-3; TRBD1 matches at 8 bases. Trimming took 7 bases from V and 1 from J; bases not matched to a gene: 1. The CDR3 covers 12 residues. The V gene's germline CDR1 is SQVTM and CDR2 ANQGSEA. The CDR3 protein is CSATGGTDTQYF. CDR3 in DNA: TGCAGCGCGACAGGGGGCACAGATACGCAGTATTTT.

The genes are TRBV9 and TRBJ2-1; 9 bases align to TRBD2. J was trimmed by 10 bases and V by 6 bases; bases with no gene match: 5. The CDR3 extends over 12 amino acids. Germline assignment: CDR1 SGDLS and CDR2 YYNGEE. CDR3 coding DNA: TGTGCCAGCACTAGCGGGGATCGGGAGCAGTTCTTC. Translated, it gives CASTSGDREQFF.

The chain couples TRBV4-3 to TRBJ2-7, with a possible D match to TRBD1 (6 bases). In germline, CDR1 is LGHNA, CDR2 YSLEER. This CDR3 has 15 residues. Trimming took off 1 base at V and 0 bases at J, with 10 bases between the two ends. CDR3 bases: TGCGCCAGCAGCCAAGTCTACAGGGACTCCTACGAGCAGTACTTC. This sequence encodes CASSQVYRDSYEQYF.

The CDR3 DNA reads TGTGCCAGCAGCCGCCCAGGCAAAAAACTGTTTTTT. Amino acid sequence: CASSRPGKKLFF. The chain employs TRBV27 and TRBJ1-4; D remains ambiguous. This CDR3 contains 12 residues. Trimming left V 6 bases short and J 9 bases short, with 11 bases between. Germline loops: CDR1 MNHEY, CDR2 SMNVEV (reference sequence).

The chain combines TRBV2 with TRBJ2-1; 12 bases map to TRBD2. With V trimmed by 7 bases and J by 9 bases, 4 bases remained unmatched. The CDR3 is made up of 13 amino acids. Germline assignment: CDR1 SNHLY and CDR2 FYNNEI. As DNA, the CDR3 is TGTGCCAGCACCCTAGCGGGAGGGGTTGAGCAGTTCTTC. Its translation: CASTLAGGVEQFF.

V usage is TRBV6-5 and J usage is TRBJ2-7; the match to TRBD2 covers 10 bases. CDR3 length: 14 residues. V lost 5 bases to trimming and J lost 4 bases; unmatched junction nucleotides: 5. Germline V gene sequence: CDR1 MNHEY, CDR2 SVGAGI. The CDR3 is CASSLLAGVYEQYF. In nucleotides, the CDR3 is TGTGCCAGCAGTCTCCTAGCGGGAGTTTACGAGCAGTACTTC.

This chain uses TRBV15 with TRBJ2-7, with D tentatively TRBD2 (6 bases). The CDR3 is made up of 15 amino acids. Trimming shortened V by 0 bases and J by 5 bases, and 14 bases separated the two germline ends. CDR1 and CDR2 (germline): LNHNV, YYDKDF (reference sequence). This chain's CDR3 is CATSRDRRGGDEQYF. CDR3 sequence (DNA): TGTGCCACCAGCAGAGATCGGAGGGGTGGAGACGAGCAGTACTTC.

The CDR3 nucleotides are TGCGCCAGCAGTCCAAGGACTTCTGGGGCCAACGTCCTGACTTTC. Its protein is CASSPRTSGANVLTF. The chain joins TRBV23-1 to TRBJ2-6; D might be TRBD2 (5 bases). TRBV23-1 is assigned to the ORF class and has an uncertain function. The CDR3 is 15 amino acids. V gave up 4 bases and J gave up 1 base, with 8 bases separating them.

The chain combines TRBV6-1 with TRBJ2-5; tentative D call: TRBD1 (6 bases). CDR3 length: 15 residues. Germline V gene data show CDR1 as MNHNS and CDR2 as SASEGT. V gave up 2 bases and J gave up 2 bases, with 12 bases separating them. The CDR3 DNA sequence: TGTGCCAGCAGTGAATTGGGGGACAAACAAGAGACCCAGTACTTC. Translated: CASSELGDKQETQYF.

The V call is TRBV27, the J call TRBJ1-1, with 7 bases that match TRBD1. Per germline, CDR1 MNHEY and CDR2 SMNVEV (reference sequence). This CDR3 region has 15 residues. Losses at the gene ends were 2 bases for V and 4 bases for J; bases not matched to a gene: 7. CDR3 region: CASSLAQTGSTEAFF. CDR3 coding DNA: TGTGCCAGCAGTTTAGCCCAGACAGGGAGCACTGAAGCTTTCTTT.

The chain employs TRBV9 and TRBJ2-5, with 9 bases fitting TRBD2. Germline V gene data show CDR1 as SGDLS and CDR2 as YYNGEE. The CDR3 is made up of 14 amino acids. Germline trimming cut 3 bases from V and 4 bases from J; bases unmatched to any gene: 4. CDR3 in amino acids: CASSAGTSLETQYF. The CDR3 DNA reads TGTGCCAGCAGCGCGGGGACTAGCCTAGAGACCCAGTACTTC.

This chain connects TRBV9 to TRBJ2-3; TRBD2 is a possible D gene (6 bases). Germline lookup yields CDR1 SGDLS and CDR2 YYNGEE. CDR3 size: 15 residues. Between the trimmed V and J ends, which lost 0 bases and 3 bases, there was a span of 11 bases. CDR3 nucleotides: TGTGCCAGCAGCGTAGTTTCGGGAGTAACAGATACGCAGTATTTT. Its protein product is CASSVVSGVTDTQYF.

This clone was detected once. The chain uses TRBV10-3 and TRBJ2-7, with 9 bases aligning to TRBD1. With V trimmed by 10 bases and J by 6 bases, 13 bases remained unmatched. Germline V lookup: CDR1 ENHRY, CDR2 SYGVKD. The CDR3 is made up of 14 amino acids. For the CDR3, the DNA is TGTGCCAATCGACAGGGGGAATATGTCGGCGAGCAGTACTTC. Amino acid sequence: CANRQGEYVGEQYF.

The chain joins TRBV2 to TRBJ2-5; the D gene is possibly TRBD2 (5 bases). Germline CDR1 and CDR2: SNHLY and FYNNEI. This CDR3 has 16 residues. Trimming stripped 0 bases from V and 5 bases from J, with 16 bases between. The CDR3 region has the DNA TGTGCCAGCAGTGAAGCTTTGAGGACCGGACTGGAGACCCAGTACTTC. This gives the protein CASSEALRTGLETQYF.

J is TRBJ2-1 and V is TRBV10-1; TRBD1 matches 9 bases. J was trimmed by 3 bases and V by 5 bases; bases with no gene match: 2. The CDR3 has 14 residues. CDR1 is WNHNN and CDR2 is SYGVQD in the germline V gene (reference sequence). CDR3 sequence: CASSQTGGYNEQFF. DNA for the CDR3: TGCGCCAGCAGTCAGACAGGGGGCTACAATGAGCAGTTCTTC.

This clone was picked up one time. CDR3 in amino acids: CASSPQSTNTEAFF. The CDR3 DNA reads TGTGCCAGCTCACCACAAAGCACTAACACTGAAGCTTTCTTT. The V call is TRBV18, the J call TRBJ1-1; no clear D gene. The V end was cut by 1 base, the J end by 2 bases, with 8 bases between. This CDR3 has 14 amino acids. Germline V CDR1 and CDR2: KGHSH, LQKENI.

The chain's CDR3 is CAWSVYEGYNEQFF. CDR3 sequence (DNA): TGTGCCTGGAGTGTATACGAGGGCTACAATGAGCAGTTCTTC. The V and J genes are TRBV30 and TRBJ2-1; D is perhaps TRBD2 (5 bases). From germline, CDR1 is GTSNPN and CDR2 SVGIG (reference sequence). V was shortened by 0 bases and J by 3 bases, with 9 bases between the two germline ends. The CDR3 spans 14 residues.

This chain links TRBV27 with TRBJ1-1; D is unclear. Trimming removed 6 bases from V and 1 base from J, with 9 bases in between. The CDR3 totals 13 residues. Germline V gene lookup returns CDR1 MNHEY and CDR2 SMNVEV (reference sequence). CDR3 sequence (DNA): TGTGCCAGCAGCGTCCAGTGGAACACTGAAGCTTTCTTT. The encoded protein is CASSVQWNTEAFF.

The chain carries TRBV10-3 and TRBJ2-2; 11 nucleotides match TRBD2. V gave up 1 base and J gave up 5 bases; unmatched junction bases: 9. This CDR3 has 18 amino acids. Germline CDR1 and CDR2: ENHRY and SYGVKD. In DNA, the CDR3 is TGTGCCATCAGTGAGTTTAGCGGGAGGGCCGAAAGAACCGGGGAGCTGTTTTTT. This translates into CAISEFSGRAERTGELFF.

The CDR3: CASSLQGDGELFF. CDR3 DNA: TGTGCCAGCAGCCTACAGGGGGACGGGGAGCTGTTTTTT. The chain links TRBV7-3 to TRBJ2-2, with 8 nucleotides matching TRBD1. CDR3 length: 13 amino acids. CDR1 is SGHTA and CDR2 is FQGTGA in the germline V gene. With V trimmed by 5 bases and J by 7 bases, 3 bases remained unmatched. Full variable domain (missing parts from reference TRBV7-3 and TRBJ2-2): GAGVSQTPSNKVTEKGKYVELRCDPISGHTALYWYRQSLGQGPEFLIYFQGTGAADDSGLPNDRFFAVRPEGSVSTLKIQRTERGDSAVYLCASSLQGDGELFFGEGSRLTVL.

This clone was found once. The chain links TRBV5-1 to TRBJ2-7, with D perhaps matching TRBD2 (5 bases). The CDR3 sequence is 13 residues long. Germline-derived CDR1 and CDR2 are SGHRS and YFSETQ. V was shortened by 0 bases and J by 6 bases, with 10 bases between the two germline ends. This chain's CDR3 is CASSLAAGGEQYF. The DNA of the CDR3 is TGCGCCAGCAGCTTGGCAGCTGGAGGCGAGCAGTACTTC.